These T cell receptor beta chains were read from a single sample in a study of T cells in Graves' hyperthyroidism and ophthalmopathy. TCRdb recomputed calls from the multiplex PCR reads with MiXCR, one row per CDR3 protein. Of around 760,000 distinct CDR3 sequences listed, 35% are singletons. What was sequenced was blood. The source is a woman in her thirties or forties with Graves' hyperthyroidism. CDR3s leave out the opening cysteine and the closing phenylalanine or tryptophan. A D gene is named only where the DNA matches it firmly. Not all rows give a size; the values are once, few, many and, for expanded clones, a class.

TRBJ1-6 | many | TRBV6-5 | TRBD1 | ASQRGTGNSPLH
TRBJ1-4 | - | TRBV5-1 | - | ASSLATGPNEKLF
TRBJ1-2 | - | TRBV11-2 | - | ASSLGRGTKGYT
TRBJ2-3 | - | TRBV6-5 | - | ASSYSSLEGDTQY
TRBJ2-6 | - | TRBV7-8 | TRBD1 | ASSFWTGGASGANVLT
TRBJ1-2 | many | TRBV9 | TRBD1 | ASSERQGARHRKGYT
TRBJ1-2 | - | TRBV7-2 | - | ASSPSETGVKYGYT
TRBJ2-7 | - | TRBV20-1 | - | SGSGRGEQY
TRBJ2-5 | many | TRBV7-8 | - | ASSLAIGGETQY
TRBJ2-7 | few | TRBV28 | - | ASSPDHGSYEQY
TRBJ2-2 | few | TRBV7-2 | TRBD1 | ASSQLGQGNAGELF
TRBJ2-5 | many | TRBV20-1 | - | SARDPRGRGETQY
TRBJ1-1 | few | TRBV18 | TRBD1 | ASSRQGGWTEAF
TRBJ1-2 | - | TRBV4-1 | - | ASSQVSGGGNGNYGYT
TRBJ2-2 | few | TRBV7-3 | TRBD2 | ASSLTGGAGELF
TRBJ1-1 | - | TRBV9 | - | ASSVSGRGMVNTEAF
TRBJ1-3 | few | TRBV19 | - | ASAASGNTIY
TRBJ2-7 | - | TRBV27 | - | ASSLIRGRVNEQY
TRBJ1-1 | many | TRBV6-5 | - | ASSYSRGNTEAF
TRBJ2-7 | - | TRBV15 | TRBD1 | ATSSRDRNYEQY
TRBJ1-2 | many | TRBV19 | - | ATLDRANYGYT
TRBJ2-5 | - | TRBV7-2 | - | ASSFGATDQETQY
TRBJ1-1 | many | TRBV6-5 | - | ASRLGNTEAF
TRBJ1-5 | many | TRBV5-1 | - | ASSQTSDQPQH
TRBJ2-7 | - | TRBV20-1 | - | SARDGLAYYEQY
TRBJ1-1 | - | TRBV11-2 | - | ASSLTGRFEAF
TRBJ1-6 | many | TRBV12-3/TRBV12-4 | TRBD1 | ASNLDRGNSPLH
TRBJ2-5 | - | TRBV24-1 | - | ATSAPIGGQDTQY
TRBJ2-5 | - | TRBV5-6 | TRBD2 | ASSSTSGETQY
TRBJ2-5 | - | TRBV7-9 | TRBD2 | ASSLGSGGYQETQY
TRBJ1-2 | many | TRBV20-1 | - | SIARDKEPYGYT
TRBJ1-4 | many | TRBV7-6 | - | ASSLMVTENEKLF
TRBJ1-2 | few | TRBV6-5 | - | ASSTRQNSYGYT
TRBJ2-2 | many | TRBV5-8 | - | ASSLTSTGELF
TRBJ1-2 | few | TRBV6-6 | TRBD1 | ASVYTGTGAYGYT
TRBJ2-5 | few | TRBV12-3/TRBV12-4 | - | ASAGTRAGETQY
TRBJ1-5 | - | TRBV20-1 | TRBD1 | SASEGQRNQPQH
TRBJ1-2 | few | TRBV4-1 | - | ASSQEGTSNYGYT
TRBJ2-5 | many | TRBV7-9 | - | ASSLFTRETQY
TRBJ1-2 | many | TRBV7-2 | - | ASSWRSNYGYT
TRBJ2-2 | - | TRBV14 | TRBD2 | ASSQDFAGEPF
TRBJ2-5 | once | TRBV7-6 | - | ASQRATETQY
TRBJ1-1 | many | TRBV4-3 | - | ASSQVGGNTEAF
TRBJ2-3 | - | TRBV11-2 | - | ASSFQTSTDTQY
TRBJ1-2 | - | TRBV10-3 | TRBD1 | AISETGGDGYT
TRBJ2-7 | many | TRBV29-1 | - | SVVIAYEQY
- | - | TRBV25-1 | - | ASSESGQGPYNEQY
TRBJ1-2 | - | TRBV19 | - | ASSTPILRSNYGYT
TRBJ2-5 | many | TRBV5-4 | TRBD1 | ASSSQGTAETQY
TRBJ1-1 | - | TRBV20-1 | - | SAGVKDADEAF
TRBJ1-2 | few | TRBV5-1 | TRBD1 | ASSSKTGTNYGYT
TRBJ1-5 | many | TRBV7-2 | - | ASSLLGYSNQPQH
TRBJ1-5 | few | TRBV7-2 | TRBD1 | ASSLAGTVNQPQH
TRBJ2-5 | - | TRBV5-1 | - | ASSFRERRETQY
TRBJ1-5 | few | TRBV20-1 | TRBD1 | SASSITGELAQPQH
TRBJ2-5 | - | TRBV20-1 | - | SATGQQETQY
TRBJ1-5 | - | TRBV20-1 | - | SGLYSNQPQH
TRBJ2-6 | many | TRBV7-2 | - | ASRTPSGANVLT
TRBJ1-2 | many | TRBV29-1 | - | SVELGQMYGYT
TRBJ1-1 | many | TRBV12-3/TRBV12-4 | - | ASSKQGFVAF